This passage covers 27 T cell receptor beta chains from one sample sequenced in a study of identical twins listed by TCRdb under 2016. The library relied on 5' RACE. Instrument on record: Illumina HiSeq 2000. TCRdb reprocessing: public reads trimmed at Q25 with fastp, clones called with MiXCR, in-frame beta chains kept. Identical CDR3 protein sequences are pooled into one entry, listed with their most common genes and DNA. This sample has 350,000 to 600,000 distinct CDR3 sequences in its table, and approximately 15% of those were observed once. Together, the top ten hold about 0.52% of the sample. The same sample was also studied in work on yellow fever vaccine responses in identical twins.

Sequenced: CD4+ T cells sorted from blood. Every receptor here comes from a woman aged 18-29 years in good health.

This clonotype showed up just a few times. This chain links TRBV6-1 with TRBJ2-7; 11 nucleotides align to TRBD2. CDR1 MNHNS and CDR2 SASEGT come from the germline V gene. The CDR3 is made up of 15 amino acids. The junction had 6 bases not matched to a gene; V was cut back by 5 bases and J by 3 bases. The CDR3: CASSPKTSGNYEQYF. The CDR3 nucleotides read TGTGCCAGCAGTCCCAAGACTAGCGGGAACTACGAGCAGTACTTC.

CDR3 amino acids: CAWRTQGVETQYF. DNA for the CDR3: TGTGCCTGGAGGACCCAGGGGGTGGAGACCCAGTACTTC. The V and J genes are TRBV30 and TRBJ2-5; 7 bases align to TRBD1. Germline V lookup: CDR1 GTSNPN, CDR2 SVGIG (reference sequence). The CDR3 spans 13 residues. V trimming: 3 bases; J trimming: 5 bases; junction bases outside the gene matches: 6.

This clonotype has more than one count but fewer than ten. The chain couples TRBV9 to TRBJ2-7, with D possibly TRBD2 on 5 matching bases. The length of the CDR3 is 14 residues. Germline CDR1 and CDR2: SGDLS and YYNGEE. V was shortened by 4 bases and J by 2 bases, with 13 bases between the two germline ends. DNA for the CDR3: TGTGCCAGCAGCCCTAGAGGGCAAGCCTACGAGCAGTACTTC. It specifies CASSPRGQAYEQYF.

The gene calls are TRBV20-1 and TRBJ2-3, with TRBD2 identical over 7 bases. Germline V gives CDR1 DFQATT, CDR2 SNEGSKA (reference sequence). J gave up 4 bases and V 6 bases, and 13 bases lay outside the gene matches. The CDR3 covers 15 residues. The CDR3 DNA sequence: TGCAGTGCCGTAGAGGGGACTACCGGCCCAGATACGCAGTATTTT. This encodes CSAVEGTTGPDTQYF.

The rearrangement links TRBV7-2 to TRBJ2-3; 7 positions agree with TRBD1. This CDR3 has 16 residues. V gave up 1 base and J gave up 0 bases; unmatched junction bases: 4. CDR1 and CDR2 (germline): SGHTA, FQGNSA. CDR3 sequence reads: CASSLEGQPSTDTQYF. The CDR3 nucleotides are TGTGCCAGCAGCTTAGAGGGACAGCCTAGCACAGATACGCAGTATTTT.

This clonotype has only a few counts. The chain recombines TRBV7-2 with TRBJ2-3; 7 bases are shared with TRBD2. CDR3 length: 15 residues. CDR1 and CDR2 (germline): SGHTA, FQGNSA. J was trimmed by 4 bases and V by 5 bases; bases with no gene match: 9. In DNA, the CDR3 is TGTGCCAGCAGCCGGACTAGTTACGCGCCAGATACGCAGTATTTT. It codes for CASSRTSYAPDTQYF.

The chain carries TRBV12-3 or TRBV12-4 and TRBJ2-3, with unresolved D. CDR3 size: 15 residues. Between the trimmed V and J ends, which lost 7 bases and 0 bases, there was a span of 14 bases. CDR3: CASTMGWGSTDTQYF. The DNA for the CDR3 is TGTGCCAGCACTATGGGGTGGGGTAGCACAGATACGCAGTATTTT.

This clonotype was seen only a few times. The chain recombines TRBV20-1 with TRBJ2-5; TRBD1 might be the D (5 bases). The V end was cut by 6 bases, the J end by 0 bases, with 14 bases between. The CDR3 has 14 amino acids. Germline CDR1 and CDR2: DFQATT and SNEGSKA (reference sequence). The CDR3 region is CSAVGHLYQETQYF. The CDR3 DNA reads as TGCAGTGCGGTCGGACACCTGTACCAAGAGACCCAGTACTTC.

This sequence joins TRBV5-1 and TRBJ2-7; 8 bases line up with TRBD2. The CDR3 extends over 16 amino acids. V was clipped by 4 bases and J by 6 bases; unmatched bases: 15. CDR1 and CDR2 from the germline V gene are SGHRS and YFSETQ. The CDR3 DNA sequence: TGCGCCAGCAGCCCGAACAAACCGGGACTAGTCGGCGAGCAGTACTTC. Residues: CASSPNKPGLVGEQYF.

This clonotype was detected a few times. The V and J genes are TRBV3-1 and TRBJ2-1, with 9 bases that match TRBD2. J gave up 9 bases and V 6 bases, and 9 bases lay outside the gene matches. Germline CDR1 and CDR2: LGHDT and YNNKEL (reference sequence). CDR3 length: 14 residues. The CDR3 nucleotides are TGTGCCAGCAGGGACCCCGGGACTAGCACTGAGCAGTTCTTC. Residues: CASRDPGTSTEQFF.

This clonotype was seen a handful of times. The chain has TRBV5-1 and TRBJ2-7; 8 nucleotides align to TRBD2. J was trimmed by 2 bases and V by 2 bases; bases with no gene match: 9. Germline V CDR1 and CDR2: SGHRS, YFSETQ. This CDR3 has 16 residues. The chain's CDR3 is CASSFATSGPPYEQYF. In DNA, the CDR3 is TGCGCCAGCAGCTTTGCTACTAGCGGCCCTCCCTACGAGCAGTACTTC.

The J gene is TRBJ2-7, the V gene TRBV7-2; 7 nucleotides line up with TRBD2. This CDR3 contains 16 residues. V was clipped by 5 bases and J by 6 bases; unmatched bases: 16. Germline V lookup: CDR1 SGHTA, CDR2 FQGNSA. For the CDR3, the DNA is TGTGCCAGCAGCCCCACCTCACCTAGCGGCAGGTCCGAGCAGTACTTC. This sequence encodes CASSPTSPSGRSEQYF.

The chain uses TRBV11-1 and TRBJ2-1, with 16 bases that match TRBD2. J was trimmed by 1 base and V by 1 base; bases with no gene match: 4. The CDR3 runs 19 residues. The germline gives CDR1 SGHAT, CDR2 FQDESV (reference sequence). Written as DNA, the CDR3 is TGTGCCAGCAGCTTAGAGGGACTAGCGGGAGGGCCGTCCTACAATGAGCAGTTCTTC. Translation gives CASSLEGLAGGPSYNEQFF.

This clonotype was picked up a small number of times. The V call is TRBV29-1, the J call TRBJ2-4, with TRBD1 matching 9 bases. J lost 3 bases, V lost 7 bases, and 10 bases had no gene match. From germline, CDR1 is SQVTM and CDR2 ANQGSEA. The CDR3 sequence is 15 residues long. CDR3 nucleotide sequence: TGCAGCGCCGACCCCGGGACAGGGAACAAAAACATTCAGTACTTC. Amino acid sequence: CSADPGTGNKNIQYF.

At least ten counts were recorded for this clonotype. The chain employs TRBV12-3 or TRBV12-4 and TRBJ1-4; D is unclear. V was clipped by 5 bases and J by 10 bases, with 14 bases between them. CDR3 length equals 13 residues. CDR3 region: CASSLRAGGKLFF. CDR3 bases: TGTGCCAGCAGTCTACGGGCCGGCGGAAAACTGTTTTTT.

This clonotype occurred many times. The chain carries TRBV7-3 and TRBJ2-5; weak D call: TRBD1 (5 bases). V lost 2 bases and J 1 base, leaving 8 bases between the germline ends. Germline V gene data show CDR1 as SGHTA and CDR2 as FQGTGA. This CDR3 has 14 amino acids. The CDR3 DNA follows: TGTGCCAGCAGCTTACAGGGTACCCAAGAGACCCAGTACTTC. Translating gives CASSLQGTQETQYF.

This sequence joins TRBV6-6 and TRBJ2-7; D call uncertain. This CDR3 is built from 13 residues. Germline V gene data show CDR1 as MNHNY and CDR2 as SVGAGI (reference sequence). Trimming took 2 bases from V and 6 from J, leaving 11 bases between them. The chain's CDR3 is CASSYHEFSEQYF. CDR3 bases: TGTGCCAGCAGTTACCACGAGTTTAGCGAGCAGTACTTC.

The V call is TRBV4-3, the J call TRBJ2-5; 8 nucleotides match TRBD2. Germline assignment: CDR1 LGHNA and CDR2 YSLEER. The V and J ends lost 0 bases and 4 bases, in that order; junction bases with no gene match: 7. The CDR3 extends over 16 amino acids. CDR3 in DNA: TGCGCCAGCAGCCAAGATTGGTTAGCGGGATCAGAGACCCAGTACTTC. Translation gives CASSQDWLAGSETQYF.

In its sample, this clonotype was seen a few times. This chain links TRBV25-1 with TRBJ2-2, with TRBD1 matching 12 bases. V lost 2 bases to trimming and J lost 6 bases; unmatched junction nucleotides: 7. Germline lookup yields CDR1 MGHDK and CDR2 SYGVNS. The CDR3 has 17 residues. The CDR3 DNA follows: TGTGCCAGCAGTGAACTTTTCCGGGACAGGGGGCCCGGGGAGCTGTTTTTT. This codes for CASSELFRDRGPGELFF.

The chain is built from TRBV7-2 and TRBJ2-7; D might be TRBD2 (6 bases). This CDR3 region has 15 residues. The V gene's germline CDR1 is SGHTA and CDR2 FQGNSA. V was clipped by 1 base and J by 5 bases, with 15 bases between them. CDR3 amino acids: CASSLVGLGGNEQYF. For the CDR3, the DNA is TGTGCCAGCAGCTTAGTAGGGCTGGGAGGCAACGAGCAGTACTTC.

This chain connects TRBV3-1 to TRBJ2-5; 14 bases are shared with TRBD2. Losses at the gene ends were 1 base for V and 4 bases for J; bases not matched to a gene: 5. Germline V gene lookup returns CDR1 LGHDT and CDR2 YNNKEL (reference sequence). CDR3 length: 17 residues. For the CDR3, the DNA is TGTGCCAGCAGCCAAGTTTTTGGACTAGCGGGAGGAGAGACCCAGTACTTC. Amino acids: CASSQVFGLAGGETQYF.

The rearrangement joins TRBV6-2 or TRBV6-3 to TRBJ2-3; either TRBD1 or TRBD2 may supply D (5 bases each). The CDR3 spans 15 residues. Between the trimmed V and J ends, which lost 2 bases and 7 bases, there was a span of 16 bases. Germline V gene sequence: CDR1 MNHEY, CDR2 SVGEGT. The CDR3 spells CASSYRWGTPYTQYF. The CDR3 coding sequence is TGTGCCAGCAGTTACAGATGGGGGACCCCATATACGCAGTATTTT.

This clonotype was found a few times. CDR3 region: CASSPLVPYNEQFF. CDR3 bases: TGTGCCAGCAGTCCCTTGGTGCCTTACAATGAGCAGTTCTTC. This rearrangement joins TRBV6-1 to TRBJ2-1; D gene ambiguous. Germline values: CDR1 MNHNS, CDR2 SASEGT. Deletions cut 5 bases from V and 4 bases from J, with 12 bases between. This CDR3 spans 14 amino acids.

This clonotype has only a few counts. The chain recombines TRBV7-8 with TRBJ2-3, with TRBD2 matching 13 bases. The V gene's germline CDR1 is SGHVS and CDR2 FQNEAQ. CDR3 size: 16 residues. Germline trimming cut 5 bases from V and 3 bases from J; bases unmatched to any gene: 5. CDR3 sequence (DNA): TGTGCCAGCAGCGCCCGGACTAGCGGGAGTACAGATACGCAGTATTTT. Its translation is CASSARTSGSTDTQYF.

There are a few counts of this clonotype. The rearrangement uses TRBV2 and TRBJ2-7; TRBD2 is a possible D gene (6 bases). This CDR3 comprises 13 residues. V dropped 6 bases and J dropped 0 bases, with 9 bases sitting between them. CDR1 is SNHLY, CDR2 FYNNEI, per germline. CDR3 in DNA: TGTGCCAGCAGACGGGGGATCTCCTACGAGCAGTACTTC. This sequence encodes CASRRGISYEQYF.

This rearrangement joins TRBV27 to TRBJ2-3; TRBD1 aligns across 9 bases. Germline-derived CDR1 and CDR2 are MNHEY and SMNVEV (reference sequence). The trim removed 7 bases at V and 3 bases at J, leaving 8 bases unmatched. The CDR3 spans 15 residues. The CDR3 DNA reads TGTGCCAGCAACTACAGGGGGCGCGTAACAGATACGCAGTATTTT. Residues: CASNYRGRVTDTQYF.

The chain recombines TRBV11-2 with TRBJ2-3; 8 nucleotides align to TRBD1. Germline V CDR1 and CDR2: SGHAT, FQNNGV. After removal of 1 base from V and 4 bases from J, the junction contained 7 bases not matched to a gene. The CDR3 totals 16 residues. The CDR3 region is CASSLGAGGVSDTQYF. Written as DNA, the CDR3 is TGTGCCAGCAGCTTAGGGGCAGGGGGCGTCTCAGATACGCAGTATTTT. Drawing the rest from reference TRBV11-2 and TRBJ2-3, the complete variable domain is EAGVAQSPRYKIIEKRQSVAFWCNPISGHATLYWYQQILGQGPKLLIQFQNNGVVDDSQLPKDRFSAERLKGVDSTLKIQPAKLEDSAVYLCASSLGAGGVSDTQYFGPGTRLTVL.